This T cell receptor (beta chain) was obtained from a study of breast tumors, draining lymph nodes, adjacent tissues. General study results and limits: Compared with lymph nodes, tumors were less diverse; compared with nontumor tissue, more. Tumor and nontumor repertoires were significantly more similar in luminal-like than in basal-like breast cancer. The data were judged consistent with most tumor T cells coming from lymph node and expanding in tumor.

The CDR3 is 19 residues long. V lost 3 bases to trimming and J lost 2 bases, with 23 bases between them. One entry per CDR3 protein results from TCRdb running MiXCR on the multiplex PCR reads. The sample includes about 180,000 distinct CDR3 sequences, 33% of them seen just once. For this clonotype: The target antigen is unknown.

Breast cancer patients provided tissue from their axillary draining lymph nodes. This chain uses TRBV12-3 or TRBV12-4 with TRBJ1-5; TRBD1 might be the D (5 bases). The TCR originated in a female donor with breast cancer. Some clones in this sample may be carry-over from other donors' samples. Sequenced material: axillary lymph node tissue. The CDR3 loop reads CASSFAGHTGLRGNQPQHF. CDR3 in DNA: TGTGCCAGCAGTTTCGCGGGGCACACAGGTTTGCGGGGCAATCAGCCCCAGCATTTT.